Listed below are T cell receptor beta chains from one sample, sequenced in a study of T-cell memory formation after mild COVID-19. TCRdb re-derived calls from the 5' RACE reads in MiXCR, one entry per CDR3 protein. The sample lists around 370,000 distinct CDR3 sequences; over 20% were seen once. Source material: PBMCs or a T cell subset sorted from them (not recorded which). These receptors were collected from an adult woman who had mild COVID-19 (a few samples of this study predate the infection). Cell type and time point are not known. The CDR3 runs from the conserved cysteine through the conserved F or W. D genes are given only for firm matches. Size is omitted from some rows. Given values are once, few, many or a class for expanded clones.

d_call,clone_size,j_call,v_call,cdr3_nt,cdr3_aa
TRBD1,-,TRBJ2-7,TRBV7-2,TGTGCCAGCAGCTCCCTGGGGACAGGGGAGTACGAGCAGTACTTC,CASSSLGTGEYEQYF
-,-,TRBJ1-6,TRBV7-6,TGTGCCAGCAGCTTAGAAGTTGCAGGACTCAATTCACCCCTCCACTTT,CASSLEVAGLNSPLHF
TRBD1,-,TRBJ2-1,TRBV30,TGTGCCTGGAACAGGGGATACAATGAGCAGTTCTTC,CAWNRGYNEQFF
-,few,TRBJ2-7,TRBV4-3,TGCGCCAGCAGCCAAAGACAAGGGAAGGCCTACGAGCAGTACTTC,CASSQRQGKAYEQYF
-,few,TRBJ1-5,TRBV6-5,TGTGCCAGCAGTTACAGACCGGGCAATCAGCCCCAGCATTTT,CASSYRPGNQPQHF
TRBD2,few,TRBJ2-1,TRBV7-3,TGTGCCAGCAGCTTAGGACTAGCGATGGTGAATGAGCAGTTCTTC,CASSLGLAMVNEQFF
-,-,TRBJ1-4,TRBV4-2,TGTGCCAGCAGCCAAGACCTCAGAGGTGAAAAACTGTTTTTT,CASSQDLRGEKLFF
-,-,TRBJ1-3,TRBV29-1,TGCAGCGTGATGCAGCCTGAGACTGGAAACACCACATATTTT,CSVMQPETGNTTYF
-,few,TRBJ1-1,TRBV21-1,TGTGCCAGCGATCGGCTGGGGACTGAAGCTTTCTTT,CASDRLGTEAFF
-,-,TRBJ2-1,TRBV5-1,TGCGCCAGCAGCTTGGATGGTCCATTGTACAATGAGCAGTTCTTC,CASSLDGPLYNEQFF
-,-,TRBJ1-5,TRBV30,TGTGCCTGGAGTGTCCGGGGGCTGGGCAATCAGCCCCAGCATTTT,CAWSVRGLGNQPQHF
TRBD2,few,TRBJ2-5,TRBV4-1,TGCGCCAGCAGCCAAGATCGAAGTGGGGAGGGGGAGACCCAGTACTTC,CASSQDRSGEGETQYF
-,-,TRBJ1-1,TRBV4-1,TGCGCCAGCAGCCCGCCCCTTAGGGGGAACACTGAAGCTTTCTTT,CASSPPLRGNTEAFF
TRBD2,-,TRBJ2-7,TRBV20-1,TGCAGTGCATATCTCGGACTAGCGGGAGTTGGTGGTTTGTGGGAGCAGTACTTC,CSAYLGLAGVGGLWEQYF
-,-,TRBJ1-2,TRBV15,TGTGCCACCAGCAGAGATTCGAACACCTATGGCTACACCTTC,CATSRDSNTYGYTF
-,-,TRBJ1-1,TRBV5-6,TGTGCCAGCAGCCCCCCTACGAGTGCTGAAGCTTTCTTT,CASSPPTSAEAFF
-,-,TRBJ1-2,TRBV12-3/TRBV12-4,TGTGCCAGCAGTTTAATGGGTTTTAATAGAGGCTACACCTTC,CASSLMGFNRGYTF
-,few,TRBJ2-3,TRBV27,TGTGCCACCTCTCTAGGCGGAAGGACAGATACGCAGTATTTT,CATSLGGRTDTQYF
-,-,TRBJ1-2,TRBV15,TGTGCCACCAGCGATATGTGGGGTAGCTATGGCTACACCTTC,CATSDMWGSYGYTF
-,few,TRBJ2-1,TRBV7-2,TGTGCCAGCGGCATCGGGGTCTCCTACAATGAGCAGTTCTTC,CASGIGVSYNEQFF
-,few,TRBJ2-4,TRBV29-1,TGCAGCGTCCTTGTGGGGCTAGCCAAAAACATTCAGTACTTC,CSVLVGLAKNIQYF
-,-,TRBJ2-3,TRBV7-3,TGTGCCAGCAGCCGCGTCTTGGGGGGCACAGATACGCAGTATTTT,CASSRVLGGTDTQYF
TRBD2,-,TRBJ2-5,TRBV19,TGTGCCAGTAGTATGGCAGCGGGAGAGCAAGAGACCCAGTACTTC,CASSMAAGEQETQYF
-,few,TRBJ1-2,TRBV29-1,TGCAGCGTTGTAACCGGACAAGGGACGATCTATGGCTACACCTTC,CSVVTGQGTIYGYTF
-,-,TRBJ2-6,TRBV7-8,TGTGCCAGCAGCTTAGCCCCCGGGGGCGTGTATCAACATTACTCTGGGGCCAACGTCCTGACTTTC,CASSLAPGGVYQHYSGANVLTF
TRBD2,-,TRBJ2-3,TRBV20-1,TGCAGTGCACTAGCGGGGAGCACAGATACGCAGTATTTT,CSALAGSTDTQYF
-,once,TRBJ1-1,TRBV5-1,TGCGCCAGCAGCTGGGCTCGGGGTAACACTGAAGCTTTCTTT,CASSWARGNTEAFF
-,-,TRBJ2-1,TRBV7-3,TGTGCCAGCAGCCCCGATGGCAGGGTGCCGTTCTTC,CASSPDGRVPFF
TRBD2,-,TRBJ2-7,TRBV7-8,TGTGCCAGCAGCCACCTAGCGGGAGGGCCCCACGAGCAGTACTTC,CASSHLAGGPHEQYF
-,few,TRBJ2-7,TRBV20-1,TGCAGTGCTCGACGCCTGACAGGCTCCTACGAGCAGTACTTC,CSARRLTGSYEQYF
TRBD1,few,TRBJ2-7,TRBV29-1,TGCAGCACCACGACAGGGCTCCACGAGCAGTACTTC,CSTTTGLHEQYF
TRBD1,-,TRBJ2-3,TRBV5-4,TGTGCCAGCAGCCCTGGACAGGGACCCCAGATAGATACGCAGTATTTT,CASSPGQGPQIDTQYF
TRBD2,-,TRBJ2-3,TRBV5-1,TGCGCCAGCAGCCCGGGGGGGGATCGCACAGATACGCAGTATTTT,CASSPGGDRTDTQYF
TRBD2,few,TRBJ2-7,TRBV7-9,TGTGCCAGCAGCTCGACTAGCGGGCCCTACGAGCAGTACTTC,CASSSTSGPYEQYF
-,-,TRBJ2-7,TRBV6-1,TGTGCCAGCAGTGGAGGGAGCACAGGTAACTACGAGCAGTACTTC,CASSGGSTGNYEQYF
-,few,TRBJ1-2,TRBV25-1,TGTGCCAGCAGTGAATGGGAGAGGGACGGACCCTATGGCTACACCTTC,CASSEWERDGPYGYTF
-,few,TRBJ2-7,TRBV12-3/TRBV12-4,TGTGCCAGCAGTTTAGCGGGGACGGCGGCCTACGAGCAGTACTTC,CASSLAGTAAYEQYF
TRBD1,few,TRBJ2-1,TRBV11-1,TGTGCCAGCAGCTTAGGGACAGGAGAATACAATGAGCAGTTCTTC,CASSLGTGEYNEQFF
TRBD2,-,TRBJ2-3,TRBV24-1,TGTGCCACCAGTGATCCTATAGCGGGAGGCACAGATACGCAGTATTTT,CATSDPIAGGTDTQYF
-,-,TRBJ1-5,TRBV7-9,TGTGCCAGCAGCTTAGGACCCGGGGTTCAGCCCCAGCATTTT,CASSLGPGVQPQHF
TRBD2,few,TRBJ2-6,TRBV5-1,TGCGCCAGCAGCCCCCGGGAGGTCCTTGGGGCCAACGTCCTGACTTTC,CASSPREVLGANVLTF
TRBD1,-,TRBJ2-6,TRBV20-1,TGCAGTGCTGGGACAGGCCCTGGGGCCAACGTCCTGACTTTC,CSAGTGPGANVLTF
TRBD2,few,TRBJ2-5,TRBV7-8,TGTGCCAGCAGCCGATCGGGGGGGCTTGGGTACCAAGAGACCCAGTACTTC,CASSRSGGLGYQETQYF
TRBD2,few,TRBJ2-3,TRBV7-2,TGTGCCAGCAAGGTGCGGGCGGGAGGCGCAGATACGCAGTATTTT,CASKVRAGGADTQYF
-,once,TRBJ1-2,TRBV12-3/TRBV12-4,TGTGCCAGCAGTTTGGACACGGACTATGGCTACACCTTC,CASSLDTDYGYTF